Following are 2 T cell receptor beta chains from one sample sequenced in a study of blood T cell repertoires in COVID-19. Profiled with immunoSEQ multiplex PCR; TCRdb holds only in-frame clones, not every one. The table lists some 160,000 clones, roughly nine tenths of them singletons. Material for sequencing was peripheral blood. The receptors originated from a woman aged 70 to 79 with acute or convalescent COVID-19.

The CDR3 sequence is CASSTRVGQGAGGYTF. The DNA for the CDR3 is TGTGCCAGCAGCACCAGAGTCGGACAGGGGGCAGGCGGCTACACCTTC. The V gene is TRBV7-2, the J gene TRBJ1-2; 11 positions agree with TRBD1. Germline assignment: CDR1 SGHTA and CDR2 FQGNSA. The junction had 13 bases not matched to a gene; V was cut back by 5 bases and J by 8 bases. The CDR3 has 16 amino acids.

V and J are TRBV9 and TRBJ1-6; D is undetermined. The CDR3 is made up of 14 amino acids. The germline gives CDR1 SGDLS, CDR2 YYNGEE. V gave up 0 bases and J gave up 4 bases, with 5 bases separating them. CDR3 sequence: CASSVAEYNSPLHF. CDR3 coding DNA: TGTGCCAGCAGCGTAGCAGAATATAATTCACCCCTCCACTTT.